These 15 T cell receptor beta chains were sequenced from one sample in a study of identical twins. TCRdb reprocessed the 5' RACE reads with MiXCR, giving one entry per CDR3 protein. Of 500,000 to 700,000 distinct CDR3 sequences in the sample, just over 7% were seen once. These sequences were also reported in another study, on yellow fever vaccine responses in identical twins.

Sequenced sample: PBMCs. Receptor source: a young woman in good health.

This chain joins TRBV29-1 and TRBJ1-2; maybe TRBD1 (6 bases). CDR1 and CDR2 (germline): SQVTM, ANQGSEA. Trimming left V 0 bases short and J 4 bases short, with 15 bases between. This CDR3 has 15 amino acids. CDR3 coding DNA: TGCAGCGTTGAAGAAGACTACAGGGAACTCTATGGCTACACCTTC. Amino acid sequence: CSVEEDYRELYGYTF.

The CDR3 here is CASSPPRGGAADTQYF. Written as DNA, the CDR3 is TGTGCCAGCAGCCCCCCGAGGGGGGGGGCCGCAGATACGCAGTATTTT. The chain has TRBV25-1 and TRBJ2-3; perhaps TRBD2 as D (7 bases). CDR1 is MGHDK, CDR2 SYGVNS, per germline. The CDR3 runs to 16 residues. Deletions cut 6 bases from V and 4 bases from J, with 20 bases between.

There are many counts of this clonotype. The chain combines TRBV6-1 with TRBJ1-1; D possibly corresponds to TRBD1 (5 bases). The CDR3 is 13 amino acids. CDR1 and CDR2 (germline): MNHNS, SASEGT. The ends were cut back, 7 bases at V and 6 bases at J, with 15 bases in the middle. In nucleotides, the CDR3 is TGTGCCAGCACCCAACCGGGGGGTTCTGAAGCTTTCTTT. Encoded protein: CASTQPGGSEAFF.

This clonotype occurred a few times. V usage is TRBV7-3 and J usage is TRBJ2-3; unclear D gene. The CDR3 has 15 residues. Germline CDR1 reads SGHTA; CDR2 reads FQGTGA. V lost 0 bases, J lost 6 bases, and 13 bases lay in between. The CDR3 loop reads CASSLTGPPGDTQYF. CDR3 DNA: TGTGCCAGCAGCTTAACCGGTCCACCTGGGGATACGCAGTATTTT.

Comment on this clonotype: An end of the junction differs from the germline gene, which may be a read error. The gene calls are TRBV18 and TRBJ1-1; no reliable D call. The CDR3 runs 12 residues. Germline V CDR1 and CDR2: KGHSH, LQKENI. The CDR3 DNA reads as TGTGCCATCTCACCACGGACCACTGAAGCTTTCTTT. Translating it yields CAISPRTTEAFF.

There are a few counts of this clonotype. The chain uses TRBV3-1 and TRBJ2-5, with TRBD2 as a possible D gene (5 bases). The V gene lost 3 bases and the J gene lost 5 bases, with 16 bases spanning the gap. From germline, CDR1 is LGHDT and CDR2 YNNKEL (reference sequence). The CDR3 sequence is 15 residues long. The CDR3 DNA reads TGTGCCAGCAGCCAGAGTTTTGAGGACTCGGAGACCCAGTACTTC. Translation gives CASSQSFEDSETQYF.

This clonotype showed up just a few times. The chain links TRBV19 to TRBJ2-3, with unresolved D. The CDR3 spans 13 residues. CDR1 LNHDA and CDR2 SQIVND come from the germline V gene (reference sequence). V was trimmed by 7 bases and J by 5 bases, leaving 13 bases between them. CDR3 in DNA: TGTGCCAGTACTAAAACTGGGTTAGATACGCAGTATTTT. It translates to CASTKTGLDTQYF.

The chain couples TRBV14 to TRBJ2-5; D is undetermined. V lost 1 base, J lost 1 base, and 7 bases lay in between. The CDR3 covers 14 residues. CDR1 and CDR2 from the germline V gene are SGHDN and FVKESK. CDR3 amino acids: CASSQGLVQETQYF. CDR3 bases: TGTGCCAGCAGCCAAGGCCTGGTCCAAGAGACCCAGTACTTC.

This sequence joins TRBV28 and TRBJ1-2; D gene uncertain. Trimming removed 5 bases from V and 3 bases from J, with 13 bases in between. Germline V gene data show CDR1 as MDHEN and CDR2 as SYDVKM. The CDR3 spans 14 residues. CDR3 residues: CASSPSGYDYGYTF. DNA of the CDR3: TGTGCCAGCAGTCCTTCGGGGTACGACTATGGCTACACCTTC.

The chain uses TRBV10-3 and TRBJ2-3; D call uncertain. CDR1 is ENHRY, CDR2 SYGVKD, per germline. This CDR3 spans 14 amino acids. Trimming took off 8 bases at V and 0 bases at J, with 12 bases between the two ends. DNA for the CDR3: TGTGCCATCTCACCGACACCTAGCACAGATACGCAGTATTTT. Protein sequence: CAISPTPSTDTQYF.

This clonotype was seen a few times. The chain is built from TRBV10-2 and TRBJ2-1; 10 positions match TRBD2. CDR1 and CDR2 from the germline V gene are WSHSY and SAAADI. The length of the CDR3 is 14 residues. Trimming took 3 bases from V and 8 from J; bases not matched to a gene: 4. This CDR3 reads CASSETSGAYEQFF. CDR3 nucleotides: TGCGCCAGCAGTGAAACTAGCGGGGCCTATGAGCAGTTCTTC.

This clonotype was seen repeatedly, ten times or more. The chain uses TRBV12-3 or TRBV12-4 and TRBJ2-2; D remains unclear. V was trimmed by 2 bases and J by 8 bases, leaving 9 bases between them. This CDR3 comprises 13 residues. The CDR3 DNA sequence: TGTGCCAGCAGTTTATCGTCTTGGGGGGAGCTGTTTTTT. Protein: CASSLSSWGELFF.

This clonotype was counted between two and nine times. The V gene is TRBV12-3 or TRBV12-4, the J gene TRBJ1-3; no firm D call. Trimming pared 6 bases from V and 3 bases from J, leaving 21 bases between. The CDR3 is 17 amino acids. In nucleotides, the CDR3 is TGTGCCAGCAGATATGGCGCCGGGAAGGAAAGTGGAAACACCATATATTTT. Residues: CASRYGAGKESGNTIYF.

The chain uses TRBV3-1 and TRBJ2-1; TRBD2 agrees at 10 bases. V lost 2 bases, J lost 10 bases, and 11 bases stayed unmatched. Germline assignment: CDR1 LGHDT and CDR2 YNNKEL (reference sequence). This CDR3 is 16 amino acids long. DNA for the CDR3: TGTGCCAGCAGCCAATTGTCCAGCGGGGGGGCCAGGGAGCAGTTCTTC. This translates into CASSQLSSGGAREQFF.

The V and J genes are TRBV10-3 and TRBJ1-5; TRBD1 matches at 8 bases. Germline V gene data show CDR1 as ENHRY and CDR2 as SYGVKD. This CDR3 contains 16 residues. V was pared by 2 bases and J by 6 bases, with 9 bases of the junction left unmatched. The CDR3 spells CAISEGPGGAGQPQHF. CDR3 sequence (DNA): TGTGCCATCAGTGAGGGGCCAGGGGGCGCGGGTCAGCCCCAGCATTTT.